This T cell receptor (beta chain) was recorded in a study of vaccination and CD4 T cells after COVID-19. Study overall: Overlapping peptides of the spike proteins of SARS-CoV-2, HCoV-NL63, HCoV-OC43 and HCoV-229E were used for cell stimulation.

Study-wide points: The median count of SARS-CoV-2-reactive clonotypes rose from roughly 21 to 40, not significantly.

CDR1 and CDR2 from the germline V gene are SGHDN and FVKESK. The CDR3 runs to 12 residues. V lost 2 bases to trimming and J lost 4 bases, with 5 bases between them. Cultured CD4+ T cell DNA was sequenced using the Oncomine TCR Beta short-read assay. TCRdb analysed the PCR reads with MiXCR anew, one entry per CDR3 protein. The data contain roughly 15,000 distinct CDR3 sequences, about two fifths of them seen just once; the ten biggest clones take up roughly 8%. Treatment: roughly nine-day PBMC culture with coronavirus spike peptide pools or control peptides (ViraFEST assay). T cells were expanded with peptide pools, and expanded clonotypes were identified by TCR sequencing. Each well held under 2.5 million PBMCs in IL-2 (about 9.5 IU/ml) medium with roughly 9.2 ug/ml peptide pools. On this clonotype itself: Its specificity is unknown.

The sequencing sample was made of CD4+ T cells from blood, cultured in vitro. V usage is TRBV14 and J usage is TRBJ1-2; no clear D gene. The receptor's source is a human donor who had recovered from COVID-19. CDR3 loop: CASSQQSYGYTF. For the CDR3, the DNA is TGTGCCAGCAGCCAACAGTCCTATGGCTACACCTTC.